This entry lists 13 T cell receptor beta chains sequenced from one sample in a study of blood T cell repertoires in COVID-19. Using immunoSEQ multiplex PCR, the repertoire was profiled, and TCRdb retains in-frame clones only, with some absent. The sample consists of approximately 270,000 clones, 75% to 90% of them appearing once. The sample taken for sequencing was PBMCs or T cells enriched from blood (not recorded which). The source is a woman aged 45-60 years who had recovered from COVID-19.

The J gene is TRBJ2-7, the V gene TRBV7-8, with D possibly matching TRBD2 (5 bases). In germline, CDR1 is SGHVS, CDR2 FQNEAQ. V was shortened by 4 bases and J by 0 bases, with 13 bases between the two germline ends. The length of the CDR3 is 15 residues. In nucleotides, the CDR3 is TGTGCCAGCAGCTCGACGACGGGAAGCTCCTACGAGCAGTACTTC. This encodes CASSSTTGSSYEQYF.

The V call is TRBV27, the J call TRBJ1-1, with TRBD1 identical over 9 bases. After removal of 3 bases from V and 1 base from J, the junction contained 3 bases not matched to a gene. In germline, CDR1 is MNHEY, CDR2 SMNVEV (reference sequence). This CDR3 is 15 amino acids long. CDR3 sequence: CASSFGQGTNTEAFF. In nucleotides, the CDR3 is TGTGCCAGCAGTTTTGGACAGGGGACGAACACTGAAGCTTTCTTT.

The chain links TRBV27 to TRBJ2-1; 9 bases match TRBD2. Germline V CDR1 and CDR2: MNHEY, SMNVEV (reference sequence). This CDR3 is 16 amino acids long. Unmatched junction bases numbered 7, after V lost 5 bases and J lost 2 bases. The DNA for the CDR3 is TGTGCCAGCAGTATACAAGCGGGAGGAGCCTACAATGAGCAGTTCTTC. Translating gives CASSIQAGGAYNEQFF.

V and J are TRBV3-1 (or the pseudogene TRBV3-2) and TRBJ1-5, with TRBD1 matching 8 bases. Trimming at V came to 0 bases and at J to 7 bases, leaving 5 bases not matched to a gene. The CDR3 totals 15 residues. Germline V gene sequence: CDR1 LGHDT, CDR2 YNNKEL (reference sequence). CDR3: CASSQESGGHQPQHF. The CDR3 nucleotides are TGTGCCAGCAGCCAAGAGTCAGGGGGCCACCAGCCCCAGCATTTT.

The chain recombines TRBV28 with TRBJ2-7, with TRBD2 as a possible D gene (5 bases). The V gene's germline CDR1 is MDHEN and CDR2 SYDVKM. Trimming left V 5 bases short and J 4 bases short, with 15 bases between. The CDR3 has 14 residues. CDR3 sequence reads: CASSPLEGVYEQYF. CDR3 DNA: TGTGCCAGCAGTCCCCTTGAGGGCGTGTACGAGCAGTACTTC.

This clone was counted a few times. This rearrangement joins TRBV5-4 to TRBJ2-3; the match to TRBD1 covers 10 bases. CDR3 length: 15 residues. Germline V gives CDR1 SGHNT, CDR2 YYREEE (reference sequence). The V and J ends lost 1 base and 3 bases, in that order; junction bases with no gene match: 2. The DNA of the CDR3 is TGTGCCAGCAGCTTGCTGGGACAGGGGACAGATACGCAGTATTTT. Residues: CASSLLGQGTDTQYF.

This clone was seen only once. This chain links TRBV20-1 with TRBJ2-2, with TRBD2 matching over 7 bases. Unmatched junction bases numbered 11, after V lost 3 bases and J lost 7 bases. Germline CDR1 and CDR2: DFQATT and SNEGSKA (reference sequence). This CDR3 comprises 15 residues. The CDR3 loop reads CSASRPGRVFGELFF. CDR3 nucleotide sequence: TGCAGTGCTAGTCGCCCGGGGAGGGTATTCGGGGAGCTGTTTTTT.

The chain joins TRBV19 to TRBJ1-3, with TRBD1 matching over 10 bases. V was clipped by 5 bases and J by 2 bases; unmatched bases: 6. The CDR3 is 16 amino acids. Per germline, CDR1 LNHDA and CDR2 SQIVND (reference sequence). The CDR3 nucleotides are TGTGCCAGTAGTGGGACAGGGGAAGGTACTGGAAACACCATATATTTT. Protein product: CASSGTGEGTGNTIYF.

This clone came up once. DNA of the CDR3: TGTGCCAGCAGCCTTCGGGAGGGCCACGAGCAGTACTTC. It yields the protein CASSLREGHEQYF. The V gene is TRBV3-1 (or the pseudogene TRBV3-2), the J gene TRBJ2-7, with TRBD2 matching 8 bases. Looked up from germline, CDR1 is LGHDT and CDR2 is YNNKEL (reference sequence). Trimming cost V 4 bases and J 5 bases; bases outside gene matches: 4. This CDR3 has 13 amino acids.

The gene calls are TRBV5-1 and TRBJ2-7, with 12 bases identical to TRBD2. Losses at the gene ends were 4 bases for V and 3 bases for J; bases not matched to a gene: 8. There are 16 residues in the CDR3. The V gene's germline CDR1 is SGHRS and CDR2 YFSETQ. CDR3 DNA: TGCGCCAGCAGCAGGAGGACTAGCGGGGATCACTACGAGCAGTACTTC. Translated, it gives CASSRRTSGDHYEQYF. Together with reference TRBV5-1 and TRBJ2-7, the CDR3 gives the full variable domain: KAGVTQTPRYLIKTRGQQVTLSCSPISGHRSVSWYQQTPGQGLQFLFEYFSETQRNKGNFPGRFSGRQFSNSRSEMNVSTLELGDSALYLCASSRRTSGDHYEQYFGPGTRLTVT.

V usage is TRBV13 and J usage is TRBJ2-7, with 12 nucleotides matching TRBD1. V was clipped by 1 base and J by 7 bases; unmatched bases: 5. Germline CDR1 and CDR2: PRHDT and FYEKMQ (reference sequence). The CDR3 runs to 15 residues. CDR3 amino acids: CASSLVGQGAREQYF. The DNA of the CDR3 is TGTGCCAGCAGCTTAGTGGGACAGGGGGCGCGTGAGCAGTACTTC. Using reference TRBV13 and TRBJ2-7 for the parts outside the CDR3, the full variable domain is AAGVIQSPRHLIKEKRETATLKCYPIPRHDTVYWYQQGPGQDPQFLISFYEKMQSDKGSIPDRFSAQQFSDYHSELNMSSLELGDSALYFCASSLVGQGAREQYFGPGTRLTVT.

This CDR3 reads CASSRTGVSEAFF. Here the CDR3 DNA reads TGTGCCAGCAGCAGGACAGGGGTTAGTGAAGCTTTCTTT. The gene calls are TRBV5-4 and TRBJ1-1; 9 nucleotides match TRBD1. Trimming removed 4 bases from V and 7 bases from J; junction bases left unmatched: 5. From germline, CDR1 is SGHNT and CDR2 YYREEE (reference sequence). This CDR3 contains 13 residues. The full variable domain, rest sourced from reference TRBV5-4 and TRBJ1-1, is ETGVTQSPTHLIKTRGQQVTLRCSSQSGHNTVSWYQQALGQGPQFIFQYYREEENGRGNFPPRFSGLQFPNYSSELNVNALELDDSALYLCASSRTGVSEAFFGQGTRLTVV.

The chain uses TRBV19 and TRBJ1-2; TRBD1 aligns across 7 bases. The germline V gene has CDR1 LNHDA and CDR2 SQIVND (reference sequence). This CDR3 spans 15 amino acids. Trimming removed 3 bases from V and 5 bases from J; junction bases left unmatched: 9. The CDR3 DNA reads as TGTGCCAGTAGTATCGTCAAGGGGGCTGGGTATGGCTACACCTTC. It specifies CASSIVKGAGYGYTF.